This T cell receptor beta chain emerged from a study of cytomegalovirus exposure and HLA in healthy donors. The CDR3 spans 14 residues. Germline V CDR1 and CDR2: SGHRS, YFSETQ. The V and J ends lost 8 bases and 8 bases respectively, with 20 bases between them. 13 Jbeta primers and 60 Vbeta primers were used for the PCR. TCRdb keeps only in-frame clones here, not all; method: immunoSEQ multiplex PCR. The sample includes approximately 210,000 clones, more than 75% of them seen just once. The receptor's source is a young woman in good health and CMV-seronegative. Sequencing was done on a sample of PBMCs. The genes are TRBV5-1 and TRBJ1-3; D not certain. CDR3 loop: CASQLEGETDTIYF. Here the CDR3 DNA reads TGCGCCAGTCAGCTCGAGGGAGAGACGGACACCATATATTTT.